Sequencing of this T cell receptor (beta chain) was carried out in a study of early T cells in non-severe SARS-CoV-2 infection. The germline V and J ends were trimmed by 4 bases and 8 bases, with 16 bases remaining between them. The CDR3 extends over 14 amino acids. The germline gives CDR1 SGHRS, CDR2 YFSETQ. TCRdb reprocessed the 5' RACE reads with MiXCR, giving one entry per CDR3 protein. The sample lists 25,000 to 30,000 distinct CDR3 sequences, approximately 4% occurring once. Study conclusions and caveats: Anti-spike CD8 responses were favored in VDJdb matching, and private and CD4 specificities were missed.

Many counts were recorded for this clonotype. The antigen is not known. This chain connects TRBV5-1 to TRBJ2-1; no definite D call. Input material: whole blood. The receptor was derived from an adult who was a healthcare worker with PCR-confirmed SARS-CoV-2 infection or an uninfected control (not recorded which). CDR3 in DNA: TGCGCCAGCAGCCATACAGACGGCGCTGATGAGCAGTTCTTC. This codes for CASSHTDGADEQFF.